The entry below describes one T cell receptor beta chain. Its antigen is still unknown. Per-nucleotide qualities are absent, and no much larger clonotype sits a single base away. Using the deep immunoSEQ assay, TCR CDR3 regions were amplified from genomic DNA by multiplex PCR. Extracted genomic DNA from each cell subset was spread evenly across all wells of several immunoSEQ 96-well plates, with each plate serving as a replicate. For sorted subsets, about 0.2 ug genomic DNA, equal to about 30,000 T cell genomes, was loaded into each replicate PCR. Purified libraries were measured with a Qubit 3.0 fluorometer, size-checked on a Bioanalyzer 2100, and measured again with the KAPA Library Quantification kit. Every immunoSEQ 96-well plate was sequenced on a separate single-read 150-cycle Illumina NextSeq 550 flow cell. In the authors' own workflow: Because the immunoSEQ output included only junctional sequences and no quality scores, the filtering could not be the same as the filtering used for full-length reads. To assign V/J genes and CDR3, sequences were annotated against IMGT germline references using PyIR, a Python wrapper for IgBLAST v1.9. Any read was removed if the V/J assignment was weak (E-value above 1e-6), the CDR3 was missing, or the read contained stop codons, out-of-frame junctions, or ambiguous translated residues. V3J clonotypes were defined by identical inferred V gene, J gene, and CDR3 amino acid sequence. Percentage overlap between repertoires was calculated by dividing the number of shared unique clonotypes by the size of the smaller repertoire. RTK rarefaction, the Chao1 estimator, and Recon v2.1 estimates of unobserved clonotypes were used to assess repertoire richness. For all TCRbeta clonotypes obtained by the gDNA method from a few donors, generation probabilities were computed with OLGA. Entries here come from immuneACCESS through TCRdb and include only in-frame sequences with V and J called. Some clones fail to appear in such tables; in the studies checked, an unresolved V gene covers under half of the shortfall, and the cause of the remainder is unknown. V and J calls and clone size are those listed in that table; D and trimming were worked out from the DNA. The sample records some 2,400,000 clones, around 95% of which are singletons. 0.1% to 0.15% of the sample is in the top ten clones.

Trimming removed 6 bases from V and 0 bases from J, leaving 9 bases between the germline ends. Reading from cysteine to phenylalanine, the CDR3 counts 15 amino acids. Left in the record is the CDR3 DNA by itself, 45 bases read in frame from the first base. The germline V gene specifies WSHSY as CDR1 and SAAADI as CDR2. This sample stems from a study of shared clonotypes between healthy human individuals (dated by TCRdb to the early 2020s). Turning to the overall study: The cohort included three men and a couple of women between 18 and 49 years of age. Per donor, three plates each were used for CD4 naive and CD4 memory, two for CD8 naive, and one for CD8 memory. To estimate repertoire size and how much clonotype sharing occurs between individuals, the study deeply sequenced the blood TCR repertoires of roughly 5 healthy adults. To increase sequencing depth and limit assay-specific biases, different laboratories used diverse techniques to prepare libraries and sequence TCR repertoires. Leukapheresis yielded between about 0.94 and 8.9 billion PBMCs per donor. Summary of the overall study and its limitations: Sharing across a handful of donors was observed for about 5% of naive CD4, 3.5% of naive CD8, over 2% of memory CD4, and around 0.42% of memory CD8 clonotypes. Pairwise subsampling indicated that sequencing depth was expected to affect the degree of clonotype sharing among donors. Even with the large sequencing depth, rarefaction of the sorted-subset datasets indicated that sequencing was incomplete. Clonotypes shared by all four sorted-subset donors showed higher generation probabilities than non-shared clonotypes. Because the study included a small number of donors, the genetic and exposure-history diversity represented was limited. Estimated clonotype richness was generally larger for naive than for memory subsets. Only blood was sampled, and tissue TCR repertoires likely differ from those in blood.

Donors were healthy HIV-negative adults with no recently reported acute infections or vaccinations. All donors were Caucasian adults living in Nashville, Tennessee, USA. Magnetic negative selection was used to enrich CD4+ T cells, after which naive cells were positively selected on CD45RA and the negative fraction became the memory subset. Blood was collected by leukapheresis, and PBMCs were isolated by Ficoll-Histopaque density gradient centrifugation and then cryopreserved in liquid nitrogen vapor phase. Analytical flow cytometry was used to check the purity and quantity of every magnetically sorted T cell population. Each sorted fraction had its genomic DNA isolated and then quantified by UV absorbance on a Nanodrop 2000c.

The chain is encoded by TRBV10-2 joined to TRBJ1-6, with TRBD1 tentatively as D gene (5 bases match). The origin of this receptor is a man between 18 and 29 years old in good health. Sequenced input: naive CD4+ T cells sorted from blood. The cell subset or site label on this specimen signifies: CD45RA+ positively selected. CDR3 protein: CASRQDSSYNSPLHF. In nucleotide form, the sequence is TGCGCCAGCAGACAGGATAGCTCCTATAATTCACCCCTCCACTTT.